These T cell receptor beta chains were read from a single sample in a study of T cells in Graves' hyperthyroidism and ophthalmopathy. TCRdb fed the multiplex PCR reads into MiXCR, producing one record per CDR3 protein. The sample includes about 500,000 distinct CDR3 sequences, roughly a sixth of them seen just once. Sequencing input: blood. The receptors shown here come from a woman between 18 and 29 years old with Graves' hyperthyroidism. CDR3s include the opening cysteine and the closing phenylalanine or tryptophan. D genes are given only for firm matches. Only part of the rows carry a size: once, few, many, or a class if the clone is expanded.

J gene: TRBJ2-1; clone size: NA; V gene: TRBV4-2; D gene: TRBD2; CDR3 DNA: TGTGCCAGCAGCCAAGATGTTTCTTTGGGCGGGAGCTCCTACAATGAGCAGTTCTTC; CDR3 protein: CASSQDVSLGGSSYNEQFF
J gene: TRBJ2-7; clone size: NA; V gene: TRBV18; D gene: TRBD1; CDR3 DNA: TGTGCCAGCTCACCGACAGGGGCGCCCGTCTACGAGCAGTACTTC; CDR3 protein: CASSPTGAPVYEQYF
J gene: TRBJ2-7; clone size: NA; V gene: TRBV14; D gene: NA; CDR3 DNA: TGTGCCAGCAGCCAAGTGAGAGGGTCTTTCGAGCAGTACTTC; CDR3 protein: CASSQVRGSFEQYF
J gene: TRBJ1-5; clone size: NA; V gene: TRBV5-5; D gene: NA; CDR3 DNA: TGTGCCAGCAGCCACGTAAGAGATCAGCCCCAGCATTTT; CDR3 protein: CASSHVRDQPQHF
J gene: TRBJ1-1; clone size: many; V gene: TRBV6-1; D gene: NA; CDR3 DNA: TGTGCCAGCAGTGAGCAGGGAGAAGGATCCGCTGAAGCTTTCTTT; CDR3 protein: CASSEQGEGSAEAFF
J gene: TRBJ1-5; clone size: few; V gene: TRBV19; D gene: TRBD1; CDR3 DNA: TGTGCCAGTAGTATTGTTAGGGGGCATCAGCCCCAGCATTTT; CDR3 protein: CASSIVRGHQPQHF
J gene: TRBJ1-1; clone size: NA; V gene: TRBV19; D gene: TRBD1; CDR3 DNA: TGTGCCAGAAGACAGGGGACGAACACTGAAGCTTTCTTT; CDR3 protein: CARRQGTNTEAFF
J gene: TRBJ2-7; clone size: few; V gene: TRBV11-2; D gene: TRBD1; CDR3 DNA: TGTGTCAGCAGCTTGGACAGGGCCTACGAGCAGTACTTC; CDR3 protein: CVSSLDRAYEQYF
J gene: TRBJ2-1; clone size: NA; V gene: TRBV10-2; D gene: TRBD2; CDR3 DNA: TGCGCCAGCAGTCCGGGGGGGGGAGAGCAGTTCTTC; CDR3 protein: CASSPGGGEQFF
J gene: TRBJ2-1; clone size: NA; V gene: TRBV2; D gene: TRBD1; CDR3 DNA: TGTGCCAGCAGCTTATCACTAGGGACAGCGGTCTACGAGCAGTTCTTC; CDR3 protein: CASSLSLGTAVYEQFF
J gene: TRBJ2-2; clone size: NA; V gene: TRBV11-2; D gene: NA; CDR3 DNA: TGTGCCAGCAGCTTAGAGGGGGCGGGCACCGGGGAGCTGTTTTTT; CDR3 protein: CASSLEGAGTGELFF
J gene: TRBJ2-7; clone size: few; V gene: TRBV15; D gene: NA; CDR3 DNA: TGTGCCACCAGCAGCAGACAGTTCTACGAGCAGTACTTC; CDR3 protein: CATSSRQFYEQYF
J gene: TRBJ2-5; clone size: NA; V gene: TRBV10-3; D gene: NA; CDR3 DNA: TGTGCCCACTCGCTCGGAGAACAAGAGACCCAGTACTTC; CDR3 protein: CAHSLGEQETQYF
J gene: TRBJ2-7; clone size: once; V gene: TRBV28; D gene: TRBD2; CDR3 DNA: TGTGCCAGCAGTCTACTCCAGACTAGCGGGAGGTTCAACGAGCAGTACTTC; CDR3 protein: CASSLLQTSGRFNEQYF
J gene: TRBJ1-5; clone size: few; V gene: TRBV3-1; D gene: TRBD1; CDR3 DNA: TGTGCCAGCAGCCTGGGACAGCAACAGCCCCAGCATTTT; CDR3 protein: CASSLGQQQPQHF
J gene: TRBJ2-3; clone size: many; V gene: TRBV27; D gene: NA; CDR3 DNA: TGTGCCAGCAGCGACGCAGGGTTTTACACAGATACGCAGTATTTT; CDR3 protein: CASSDAGFYTDTQYF
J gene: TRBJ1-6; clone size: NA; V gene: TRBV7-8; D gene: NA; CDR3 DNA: TGTGCCAGCAGCTCCACTTATAATTCACCCCTCCACTTT; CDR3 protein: CASSSTYNSPLHF
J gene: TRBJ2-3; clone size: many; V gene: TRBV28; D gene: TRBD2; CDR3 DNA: TGTGCCAGCAGTTTAGCGGCTAGCGGGAGGGCCACAGATACGCAGTATTTT; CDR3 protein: CASSLAASGRATDTQYF
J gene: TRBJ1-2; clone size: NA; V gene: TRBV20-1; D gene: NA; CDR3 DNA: TGCAGTGCTAGGACGGGGCAGACAGTTAACTATGGCTACACCTTC; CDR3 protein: CSARTGQTVNYGYTF
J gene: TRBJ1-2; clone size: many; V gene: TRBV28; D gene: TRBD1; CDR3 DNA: TGTGCCAGCAGTCCGACAGGGGGCTCGGGCTACACCTTC; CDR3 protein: CASSPTGGSGYTF
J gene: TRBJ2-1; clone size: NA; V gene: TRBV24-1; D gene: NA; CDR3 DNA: TGTGCCACCAGTGCCCTTGGGGTTGACAATGAGCAGTTCTTC; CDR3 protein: CATSALGVDNEQFF
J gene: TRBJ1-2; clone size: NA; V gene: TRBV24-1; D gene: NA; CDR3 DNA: TGTGCCACCAGTGATCCGCCCGACAGGCGGGGCTACACCTTC; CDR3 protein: CATSDPPDRRGYTF
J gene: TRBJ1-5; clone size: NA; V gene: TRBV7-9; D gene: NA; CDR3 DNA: TGTGCCAGCAGCTTAGAAGGAGGTCCAGGGATACCCCAGCATTTT; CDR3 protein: CASSLEGGPGIPQHF
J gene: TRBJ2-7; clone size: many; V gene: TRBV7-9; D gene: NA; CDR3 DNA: TGTGCCAGCAGCTCCCCTGGCGGCGAGCAGTACTTC; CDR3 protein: CASSSPGGEQYF